Reported below is one T cell receptor (beta chain). No antigen is known for it. The source of the sample is a study of beta chain features in type 1 diabetes. Study-level background: Across the samples, roughly 98,000,000 sorted cells were examined in total. Study-level findings and limits: TCRB CDR3 length was moderately but significantly reduced in all four CD4+ subsets of Type 1 diabetes patients.

In total, each donor contributed a single heparinised blood draw that averaged approximately 0.12 L. Naive, central memory, regulatory and stem cell-like memory cells within the CD4+ compartment were sorted using CD45RO/CCR7/CD25/CD127/CD95/CD27. Purity (above 95%) was reached by all sorted populations. Expressed TCRB transcripts were sequenced because the isolated RNA had all been reverse transcribed beforehand. Profiling relied on immunoSEQ multiplex PCR, and the TCRdb table lists in-frame clones only, not all of them. The table has 200,000 to 300,000 clones, roughly a tenth seen once. This CDR3 spans 15 amino acids. Germline CDR1 SGHTA, CDR2 FQGTGA. The V gene lost 1 base and the J gene lost 0 bases, with 9 bases spanning the gap.

The material sequenced was naive CD4+ T cells from blood. The chain has TRBV7-3 and TRBJ1-2, with D perhaps TRBD1 (6 bases). This receptor was taken from a man aged 30-40 years with type 1 diabetes. The CDR3 coding sequence is TGTGCCAGCAGCTTAAGACCAGGGGCTAACTATGGCTACACCTTC. It encodes CASSLRPGANYGYTF.